The rows below give T cell receptor beta chains drawn from one sample of a study of blood T cell repertoires in COVID-19. Using immunoSEQ multiplex PCR, the repertoire was profiled, and TCRdb retains in-frame clones only, with some absent. The profile shows 300,000 to 400,000 clones, roughly 90% of them singletons. The specimen sequenced was PBMCs or T cells enriched from blood (not recorded which). The receptors derive from a man between 60 and 70 years old who had recovered from COVID-19. The CDR3 runs from the conserved cysteine through the conserved F or W. D genes are given only for firm matches. Only part of the rows carry a size: once, few, many, or a class if the clone is expanded.

V gene	clone size	D gene	J gene	CDR3 protein	CDR3 DNA
TRBV4-1	NA	TRBD2	TRBJ2-2	CASSHHPLSGGANTGELFF	TGCGCCAGCAGCCACCACCCTCTAAGCGGGGGAGCGAACACCGGGGAGCTGTTTTTT
TRBV7-9	once	NA	TRBJ1-1	CASSSGDSGLEAFF	TGTGCCAGCAGCTCGGGGGACTCGGGGCTTGAAGCTTTCTTT
TRBV5-6	NA	NA	TRBJ1-5	CASSLAGGDQPQHF	TGTGCCAGCAGCTTGGCCGGGGGAGATCAGCCCCAGCATTTT
TRBV5-3	once	NA	TRBJ2-7	CARTPGYEQYF	TGTGCCAGAACCCCCGGGTACGAGCAGTACTTC
TRBV19	NA	TRBD1	TRBJ1-2	CASRNPGTGIHGYTF	TGTGCCAGTCGCAATCCCGGGACAGGGATCCATGGCTACACCTTC
TRBV4-1	NA	TRBD1	TRBJ1-1	CASSPGTALNTEAFF	TGCGCCAGCAGCCCCGGGACAGCGTTGAACACTGAAGCTTTCTTT
TRBV21-1	NA	NA	TRBJ2-7	CASNSREIPYEQYF	TGTGCCAGCAACTCTCGGGAGATCCCCTACGAGCAGTACTTC
TRBV5-1	NA	TRBD1	TRBJ1-4	CASSPRDREGNEKLFF	TGCGCCAGCAGCCCACGGGACAGGGAGGGTAATGAAAAACTGTTTTTT
TRBV3-1/TRBV3-2	NA	TRBD1	TRBJ1-1	CASSSRTGSGLAFF	TGTGCCAGCAGCAGTCGGACAGGCTCAGGGTTAGCTTTCTTT
TRBV15	NA	TRBD2	TRBJ2-7	CATSRDKGTSGSYEQYF	TGTGCCACCAGCAGAGATAAGGGGACTAGCGGGAGTTACGAGCAGTACTTC
TRBV2	NA	NA	TRBJ2-2	CASRGHYTGELFF	TGTGCCAGCAGGGGACACTACACCGGGGAGCTGTTTTTT
TRBV29-1	NA	NA	TRBJ2-1	CSVEGRSSYNEQFF	TGCAGCGTTGAGGGGAGGAGCTCCTACAATGAGCAGTTCTTC
TRBV5-1	NA	NA	TRBJ2-3	CASGALGVEEADTQYF	TGCGCCAGCGGAGCTTTAGGTGTTGAGGAGGCAGATACGCAGTATTTT
TRBV27	NA	TRBD1	TRBJ2-7	CASRQNRGSYEQYF	TGTGCCAGCAGGCAGAACAGGGGGTCCTACGAGCAGTACTTC
TRBV7-2	once	NA	TRBJ1-1	CASSLPARTEAFF	TGTGCCAGCAGCTTACCAGCGAGGACTGAAGCTTTCTTT
TRBV11-3	NA	TRBD2	TRBJ2-1	CASSLGATSGHEQFF	TGTGCCAGCAGCTTAGGGGCGACTAGCGGGCATGAGCAGTTCTTC
TRBV9	NA	NA	TRBJ1-1	CASSVGWGETEAFF	TGTGCCAGCAGCGTGGGTTGGGGGGAAACTGAAGCTTTCTTT
TRBV5-4	NA	NA	TRBJ1-3	CASSSQNPGNTIYF	TGTGCCAGCAGCTCACAGAACCCTGGAAACACCATATATTTT
TRBV7-9	NA	NA	TRBJ2-1	CASRPARREQFF	TGTGCCAGCAGACCCGCAAGGCGGGAGCAGTTCTTC
TRBV19	NA	NA	TRBJ1-5	CASSLGRGSQPQHF	TGTGCCAGTAGTCTTGGGAGGGGAAGTCAGCCCCAGCATTTT
TRBV4-3	NA	TRBD2	TRBJ2-7	CASSRRGGAVEQYF	TGCGCCAGCAGCCGGCGCGGGGGGGCGGTTGAGCAGTACTTC
TRBV6-6	NA	TRBD1	TRBJ1-2	CASSSDRGGYTF	TGTGCCAGCAGTTCGGACAGGGGTGGCTACACCTTC
TRBV18	many	TRBD1	TRBJ2-1	CASSASDDRGKFF	TGTGCCAGCTCCGCATCGGATGACAGGGGAAAGTTCTTC
TRBV20-1	NA	NA	TRBJ2-7	CSASGLSSYEQYF	TGCAGTGCTAGTGGTCTGAGCTCCTACGAGCAGTACTTC
TRBV28	once	NA	TRBJ1-2	CASSFPTPQGNYGYTF	TGTGCCAGCAGTTTCCCCACCCCCCAGGGGAACTATGGCTACACCTTC
TRBV7-9	once	NA	TRBJ1-1	CASSRGTEAFF	TGTGCCAGCAGCCGCGGCACTGAAGCTTTCTTT
TRBV11-2	NA	NA	TRBJ1-2	CASSLNNQIGYTF	TGTGCCAGCAGCTTAAATAATCAGATCGGCTACACCTTC
TRBV6-5	NA	NA	TRBJ2-7	CASSYSDKSYEQYF	TGTGCCAGCAGTTACTCGGACAAGTCCTACGAGCAGTACTTC
TRBV11-3	NA	TRBD2	TRBJ2-1	CASTRLAGGYNEQFF	TGTGCCAGCACCCGACTAGCGGGAGGGTACAATGAGCAGTTCTTC
TRBV12-5	NA	NA	TRBJ1-1	CATAREVDTEAFF	TGTGCTACTGCCAGGGAGGTGGACACTGAAGCTTTCTTT
TRBV27	NA	TRBD2	TRBJ2-3	CASRSLAETDTQYF	TGTGCCAGCAGATCCCTAGCGGAAACAGATACGCAGTATTTT
TRBV9	NA	TRBD1	TRBJ1-2	CASSKSQVAGGFRSYGYTF	TGTGCCAGCAGTAAATCACAGGTAGCAGGGGGCTTTCGAAGCTATGGCTACACCTTC
TRBV7-9	NA	NA	TRBJ1-2	CASSPDSYGYTF	TGTGCCAGCAGCCCTGACAGCTATGGCTACACCTTC
TRBV6-5	NA	NA	TRBJ2-5	CASSYVFGGFQETQYF	TGTGCCAGCAGTTACGTGTTCGGCGGGTTTCAAGAGACCCAGTACTTC
TRBV7-3	NA	NA	TRBJ2-3	CASSLTASSTDTQYF	TGTGCCAGCAGCTTAACAGCGAGTAGCACAGATACGCAGTATTTT
TRBV19	NA	NA	TRBJ1-1	CASSARRTGSEAFF	TGTGCCAGTAGTGCCCGGAGGACGGGGAGTGAAGCTTTCTTT
TRBV21-1	NA	NA	TRBJ1-5	CASSKADGGPRGSQLGSGNQPQHF	TGTGCCAGCAGCAAGGCCGACGGGGGGCCTAGGGGGAGTCAGCTTGGGTCTGGCAATCAGCCCCAGCATTTT
TRBV18	NA	NA	TRBJ1-1	CASSTGSPEAFF	TGTGCCAGCTCAACAGGGAGCCCTGAAGCTTTCTTT
TRBV4-1	once	NA	TRBJ2-3	CASSLGTSYPSTDTQYF	TGCGCCAGCAGCCTTGGGACTTCCTACCCCAGCACAGATACGCAGTATTTT
TRBV10-3	NA	TRBD2	TRBJ2-1	CAISEGREAYNEQFF	TGTGCCATCAGTGAGGGGCGGGAGGCTTACAATGAGCAGTTCTTC
TRBV11-3	NA	TRBD2	TRBJ2-1	CASSSGLAGAYEQFF	TGTGCCAGCAGCTCGGGACTAGCGGGAGCTTATGAGCAGTTCTTC
TRBV11-2	NA	NA	TRBJ1-1	CASSQLRVNTEAFF	TGTGCCAGCAGCCAACTCCGGGTTAACACTGAAGCTTTCTTT
TRBV11-2	NA	NA	TRBJ2-7	CASSSIRDSSYEQYF	TGTGCCAGCAGTTCTATCCGAGACAGTTCCTACGAGCAGTACTTC
TRBV5-6	once	TRBD1	TRBJ1-3	CASSLPGQGPKRNTIYF	TGTGCCAGCAGCTTACCGGGACAGGGACCCAAAAGAAACACCATATATTTT
TRBV29-1	NA	NA	TRBJ1-5	CSVDGPLEQPQHF	TGCAGCGTTGATGGGCCATTGGAACAGCCCCAGCATTTT
TRBV2	NA	NA	TRBJ1-6	CASKAEGSYNSPLHF	TGTGCCAGCAAGGCCGAGGGATCCTATAATTCACCCCTCCACTTT
TRBV7-8	once	TRBD2	TRBJ2-1	CASSPREGFAYNEQFF	TGTGCCAGCAGCCCAAGGGAGGGATTCGCCTACAATGAGCAGTTCTTC
TRBV3-1/TRBV3-2	NA	NA	TRBJ2-7	CASSQDFGVHSYEQYF	TGTGCCAGCAGCCAAGATTTCGGAGTCCACTCCTACGAGCAGTACTTC
TRBV4-2	NA	TRBD1	TRBJ2-6	CASGSPGAGGSGANVLTF	TGTGCCAGCGGATCCCCCGGGGCAGGGGGCAGTGGGGCCAACGTCCTGACTTTC
TRBV29-1	NA	NA	TRBJ2-1	CSVPINEQFF	TGCAGCGTTCCCATCAATGAGCAGTTCTTC
TRBV28	NA	NA	TRBJ1-2	CAMLPHMRGRWKVYGYTF	TGTGCCATGCTACCCCACATGCGGGGGCGGTGGAAGGTATATGGCTACACCTTC
TRBV21-1	NA	NA	TRBJ2-5	CASSARRLAAQETQYF	TGTGCCAGCAGCGCCCGGCGGCTAGCGGCGCAAGAGACCCAGTACTTC